This TCR beta chain was identified in a study of shared clonotypes between healthy human individuals (TCRdb year 2020). Regarding the complete study: A couple of women and a few men aged 18 to 49 years were included in the cohort. Per donor, leukapheresis produced somewhere between about 0.85 and 9.5 billion PBMCs. To increase sequencing depth and limit assay-specific biases, TCR repertoire library preparation and sequencing were carried out by different laboratories using diverse techniques. For each donor, CD4 naive and CD4 memory were each given three plates, CD8 naive was given two plates, and CD8 memory was given one plate. To estimate repertoire size and how much clonotype sharing occurs between individuals, the study deeply sequenced the blood TCR repertoires of about five healthy adults. General findings and caveats noted by the study authors: Even with the large sequencing depth, rarefaction of the sorted-subset datasets indicated that sequencing was incomplete. Because the study included a small number of donors, the genetic and exposure-history diversity represented was limited. Sharing across a few donors was observed for around 5% of naive CD4, 3.5% of naive CD8, 2% to 2.5% of memory CD4, and around 0.4% of memory CD8 clonotypes. Compared with non-shared clonotypes, clonotypes shared by all four sorted-subset donors had higher generation probabilities. Naive subsets generally had larger estimated clonotype richness than memory subsets did. Pairwise subsampling led to the expectation that sequencing depth would affect the degree of clonotype sharing among donors. Only blood was sampled, and tissue TCR repertoires likely differ from those in blood.

From its cysteine to its phenylalanine, the CDR3 spans 13 amino acids. Only the CDR3 portion is preserved as DNA: 39 bases, with reading frame beginning at the first base. V is pared back by 3 bases and J by 6 bases, with 10 bases lying between the germline termini. From the germline V gene (reference sequence), CDR1 is SEHNR and CDR2 is FQNEAQ. TCR CDR3 regions were amplified from genomic DNA by multiplex PCR using the deep immunoSEQ assay. For each cell subset, the extracted genomic DNA was distributed evenly across all wells of several immunoSEQ 96-well plates, and each plate served as one replicate. Each replicate PCR for sorted subsets received around 210 ng genomic DNA, equal to some 32,000 T cell genomes. The purified libraries were quantified using a Qubit 3.0 fluorometer, sized with a Bioanalyzer 2100, and then quantified again using the KAPA Library Quantification kit. Every immunoSEQ 96-well plate was sequenced on a separate single-read 150-cycle Illumina NextSeq 550 flow cell. The study's own analysis went as follows. Because the immunoSEQ output held only junctional sequences and lacked quality scores, the filtering could not match the filtering applied to full-length reads. To assign V/J genes and CDR3, sequences were annotated using PyIR, a Python wrapper for IgBLAST v1.9, with IMGT germline references. Reads with weak V/J assignments (E-value above 1e-6), missing CDR3, stop codons, out-of-frame junctions, or ambiguous translated residues were removed. V3J clonotypes were defined by identical inferred V gene, J gene, and CDR3 amino acid sequence. The percentage overlap between two repertoires was calculated by dividing the number of shared unique clonotypes by the size of the smaller repertoire. Richness of each repertoire was evaluated using RTK rarefaction, the Chao1 estimator, and Recon v2.1 estimates of unobserved clonotypes. Generation probabilities were computed with OLGA for all TCRbeta clonotypes obtained by the gDNA method from a few donors. The source is immuneACCESS, and TCRdb retained only in-frame sequences with V and J called. Part of the clones is not carried over; for the studies checked, unresolved V genes explain less than half of this, and the remainder is unexplained. V and J calls plus clone size are reproduced from that table; the DNA served to infer D and trimming. The sample contains about 2.4 million clones, 90% to 95% of them found a single time. About 0.13% of the sample comes from the top ten.

Donors were healthy HIV-negative adults with no recently reported acute infections or vaccinations. Every donor was a Caucasian adult residing in Nashville, Tennessee, USA. CD4+ T cells were enriched by magnetic negative selection, after which naive cells were positively selected on CD45RA and the negative fraction was taken as the memory subset. Blood was collected by leukapheresis, and PBMCs were isolated by Ficoll-Histopaque density gradient centrifugation and then cryopreserved in liquid nitrogen vapor phase. Purity and quantity of every magnetically sorted T cell population were checked by analytical flow cytometry. From each sorted fraction, genomic DNA was isolated and quantified by UV absorbance on a Nanodrop 2000c. About this clone itself: The antigen it binds to is not known. Nothing much larger sits one base from this clone, and base qualities are not available.

Sample: naive CD4+ T cells sorted from blood. The cell subset or site label, as the study defines it: CD45RA+ positively selected. The chain uses TRBV7-9 and TRBJ2-3, with no confidently assigned D gene. The clonotype was recovered from a young man in good health. The DNA reads TGTGCCAGCAGCTTCCTCTATCAGGATACGCAGTATTTT. Translated, it reads CASSFLYQDTQYF.